The clone carrying this TCR beta chain was counted at least ten times. Antigen: not known. This sample is drawn from a study of CD8 T cells in ankylosing spondylitis. Study conclusions and caveats: Some motif variants were previously reported in reactive arthritis synovial fluid and blood. Clones linked to disease, bearing a CD8+ phenotype, were relatively rare in peripheral blood.

TCRdb analysed the 5' RACE reads with MiXCR anew, one entry per CDR3 protein. The sample has roughly 200,000 distinct CDR3 sequences; more than 25% are singletons. The sequenced material came from blood, either unsorted or a sorted T cell fraction (not recorded which). This TCR was recovered from a male donor with ankylosing spondylitis or in good health (not recorded which).

The CDR3 reads CASSVDRGYYGYTF. CDR3 in DNA: TGCGCCAGCAGCGTGGACAGGGGGTACTATGGCTACACCTTC. The rearrangement joins TRBV5-1 to TRBJ1-2; TRBD1 agrees at 10 bases. The CDR3 length is 14 residues. Germline V lookup: CDR1 SGHRS, CDR2 YFSETQ. The ends lost 4 bases at V and 3 bases at J; junction bases unmatched: 3.